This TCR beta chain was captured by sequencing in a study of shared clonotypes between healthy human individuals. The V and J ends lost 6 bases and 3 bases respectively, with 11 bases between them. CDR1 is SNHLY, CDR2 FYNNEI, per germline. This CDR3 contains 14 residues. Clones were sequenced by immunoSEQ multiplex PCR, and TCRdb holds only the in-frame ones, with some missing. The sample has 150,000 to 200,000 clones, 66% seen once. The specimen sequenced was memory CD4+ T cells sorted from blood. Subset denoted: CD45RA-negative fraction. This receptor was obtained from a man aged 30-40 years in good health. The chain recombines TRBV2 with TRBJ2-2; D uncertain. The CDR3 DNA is TGTGCCAGCAGCCCTGACCTAGACACCGGGGAGCTGTTTTTT. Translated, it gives CASSPDLDTGELFF.